The 15 T cell receptor beta chains reported below all come from one sample, sequenced in a study of T cells after yellow fever vaccination. TCRdb ran MiXCR on the 5' RACE reads and lists one entry per CDR3 protein. This table has tens of thousands of distinct CDR3 sequences, more than 5.5% appearing once. This material consisted of CD8+ T cells sorted from PBMCs, taken less than 6 days after the first yellow fever vaccination. The source of these receptors is a man between 18 and 35 years old who received the YFV17D yellow fever vaccine.

This clonotype has a count of ten or more. The genes are TRBV7-2 and TRBJ2-5; D possibly corresponds to TRBD1 (5 bases). The germline gives CDR1 SGHTA, CDR2 FQGNSA. CDR3 length equals 16 residues. Trimming took 5 bases from V and 2 from J, leaving 18 bases between them. CDR3 in amino acids: CASSILRVPLQETQYF. The CDR3 nucleotides read TGTGCCAGCAGCATCCTCAGGGTCCCCCTTCAAGAGACCCAGTACTTC.

This clonotype was seen a few times. The rearrangement uses TRBV15 and TRBJ2-1, with a weak D call TRBD2 (6 bases). Trimming pared 1 base from V and 3 bases from J, leaving 16 bases between. CDR1 and CDR2 (germline): LNHNV, YYDKDF (reference sequence). CDR3 length equals 17 residues. The chain's CDR3 is CATSRADTGVIYNEQFF. CDR3 nucleotides: TGTGCCACCAGCAGAGCGGACACGGGGGTCATCTACAATGAGCAGTTCTTC.

The chain is built from TRBV5-6 and TRBJ2-4, with D possibly matching TRBD2 (5 bases). The CDR3 loop spans 14 amino acids. The germline V and J ends were trimmed by 2 bases and 0 bases, with 6 bases remaining between them. CDR1 and CDR2 (germline): SGHDT, YYEEEE. The CDR3, as DNA: TGTGCCAGCAGCTTCGGACTAGCCAAAAACATTCAGTACTTC. Translation gives CASSFGLAKNIQYF.

This clonotype appeared a few times. The V and J genes are TRBV6-6 and TRBJ2-1; D possibly corresponds to TRBD1 (5 bases). CDR1 is MNHNY and CDR2 is SVGAGI in the germline V gene (reference sequence). The CDR3 totals 10 residues. V was pared by 10 bases and J by 8 bases, with 9 bases between. The CDR3 sequence is CATLGDEQFF. The CDR3 nucleotides are TGTGCCACCCTAGGGGATGAGCAGTTCTTC.

The chain combines TRBV9 with TRBJ2-1; 7 nucleotides align to TRBD1. The CDR3 has 14 residues. Per the germline V gene, CDR1 is SGDLS and CDR2 is YYNGEE. V gave up 4 bases and J gave up 7 bases; unmatched junction bases: 8. CDR3 residues: CASSPRGLMNEQFF. In DNA form, the CDR3 reads TGTGCCAGCAGCCCTAGGGGGCTCATGAATGAGCAGTTCTTC.

This clonotype was observed a few times. The rearrangement links TRBV12-3 or TRBV12-4 to TRBJ1-2, with D maybe TRBD1 (5 bases). Trimming stripped 3 bases from V and 7 bases from J, with 18 bases between. The CDR3 is made up of 15 amino acids. The CDR3 spells CASSFGGVVKFGYTF. The DNA for the CDR3 is TGTGCCAGCAGTTTTGGGGGGGTGGTGAAATTTGGCTACACCTTC.

The chain couples TRBV18 to TRBJ2-7; 9 positions match TRBD2. The CDR3 length is 15 residues. Per the germline V gene, CDR1 is KGHSH and CDR2 is LQKENI. V was pared by 6 bases and J by 0 bases, with 6 bases of the junction left unmatched. The CDR3 DNA follows: TGTGCCAGCTCCCAGAGCGGGGGGAGCTCCTACGAGCAGTACTTC. This sequence encodes CASSQSGGSSYEQYF.

At least ten counts were recorded for this clonotype. V usage is TRBV6-2 or TRBV6-3 and J usage is TRBJ2-2, with D unresolved. The CDR3 extends over 13 amino acids. V lost 2 bases, J lost 3 bases, and 4 bases lay in between. Germline V gene data show CDR1 as MNHEY and CDR2 as SVGEGT. CDR3 sequence (DNA): TGTGCCAGCAGTTACATTTACACCGGGGAGCTGTTTTTT. As protein: CASSYIYTGELFF.

The chain has TRBV15 and TRBJ2-2; weak D call: TRBD2 (5 bases). Germline CDR1 LNHNV, CDR2 YYDKDF (reference sequence). The CDR3 is 18 amino acids. V was cut by 3 bases and J by 7 bases, with 24 bases left in between. CDR3 sequence reads: CATSSRTWGYSDVGELFF. The CDR3 coding sequence is TGTGCCACCAGCAGCAGGACTTGGGGTTATTCCGATGTCGGGGAGCTGTTTTTT. The entire variable domain, with the rest obtained from reference TRBV15 and TRBJ2-2, is as follows: DAMVIQNPRYQVTQFGKPVTLSCSQTLNHNVMYWYQQKSSQAPKLLFHYYDKDFNNEADTPDNFQSRRPNTSFCFLDIRSPGLGDTAMYLCATSSRTWGYSDVGELFFGEGSRLTVL.

This clonotype was recorded a few times. The chain recombines TRBV7-6 with TRBJ2-7; 11 positions match TRBD1. The CDR3 is 14 amino acids. Per the germline V gene, CDR1 is SGHVS and CDR2 is FNYEAQ. Trimming took 5 bases from V and 4 from J; bases not matched to a gene: 4. The CDR3 region is CASSAGQGGYEQYF. CDR3 nucleotide sequence: TGTGCCAGCAGCGCGGGACAGGGGGGTTACGAGCAGTACTTC.

This clonotype was seen only a few times. The V and J genes are TRBV6-1 and TRBJ2-7, with D perhaps matching TRBD2 (6 bases). CDR3 size: 14 residues. Germline CDR1 reads MNHNS; CDR2 reads SASEGT. Deletions cut 6 bases from V and 5 bases from J, with 17 bases between. The DNA for the CDR3 is TGTGCCAGCAGCCCGGGGGTCGGGGCCCACGAGCAGTACTTC. Translation: CASSPGVGAHEQYF.

This clonotype appeared many times. The CDR3 reads CASSQEGAGIYGYTF. CDR3 bases: TGCGCCAGCAGCCAAGAAGGGGCAGGGATCTATGGCTACACCTTC. This chain links TRBV4-3 with TRBJ1-2, with D perhaps matching TRBD1 (5 bases). Trimming shortened V by 0 bases and J by 4 bases, and 12 bases separated the two germline ends. This CDR3 comprises 15 residues. Germline loops: CDR1 LGHNA, CDR2 YSLEER.

This clonotype appeared many times. The CDR3 DNA follows: TGCGCCAGCAGCAACTCGGAGAGCTCCTACAATGAGCAGTTCTTC. Translated: CASSNSESSYNEQFF. The chain recombines TRBV5-1 with TRBJ2-1; no firm D call. The CDR3 runs to 15 residues. The germline V and J ends were trimmed by 4 bases and 0 bases, with 11 bases remaining between them. Germline lookup yields CDR1 SGHRS and CDR2 YFSETQ.

This clonotype was seen many times. This chain connects TRBV12-3 or TRBV12-4 to TRBJ2-7; no clear D. Between the trimmed V and J ends, which lost 3 bases and 3 bases, there was a span of 6 bases. The CDR3 totals 12 residues. The chain's CDR3 is CASSFIRYEQYF. For the CDR3, the DNA is TGTGCCAGCAGTTTTATCCGCTACGAGCAGTACTTC.

This clonotype was seen ten or more times. The rearrangement joins TRBV7-9 to TRBJ2-7; tentative D call: TRBD1 (6 bases). CDR1 SEHNR and CDR2 FQNEAQ come from the germline V gene (reference sequence). This CDR3 region has 15 residues. V lost 4 bases to trimming and J lost 2 bases, with 15 bases between them. DNA of the CDR3: TGTGCCAGCAGCTCAAACAGGGAAGGCCCCTACGAGCAGTACGTC. Protein: CASSSNREGPYEQYV.